This entry lists 13 T cell receptor beta chains sequenced from one sample in a study of PD-L1 blockade in urothelial cancer. Described time point: pretreatment peripheral blood. Method: immunoSEQ multiplex PCR; TCRdb's copy keeps in-frame clones and lacks some. Of more than 85,000 clones in the sample, around 87% were seen once. The source was PBMCs, collected around atezolizumab (anti-PD-L1) treatment. Source of these receptors: a man aged 55 to 70 with urothelial cancer.

V usage is TRBV5-1 and J usage is TRBJ2-7; TRBD2 is a possible D gene (6 bases). The V gene lost 0 bases and the J gene lost 2 bases, with 27 bases spanning the gap. This CDR3 has 20 amino acids. Germline lookup yields CDR1 SGHRS and CDR2 YFSETQ. DNA of the CDR3: TGCGCCAGCAGCTTGGACGCCGGAGGGTGGGTAGGCGCTGGGACCTACGAGCAGTACTTC. This codes for CASSLDAGGWVGAGTYEQYF.

This clone was seen a few times. This rearrangement joins TRBV7-9 to TRBJ2-7; the match to TRBD2 covers 7 bases. The V gene end was trimmed by 4 bases and the J gene end by 1 base; junction bases not matched to a gene: 10. This CDR3 comprises 16 residues. From germline, CDR1 is SEHNR and CDR2 FQNEAQ (reference sequence). The DNA of the CDR3 is TGTGCCAGCAGCTGGGGGGGTGCAGGGAGATCCTACGAGCAGTACTTC. This translates into CASSWGGAGRSYEQYF.

The chain is built from TRBV20-1 and TRBJ2-1, with D tentatively TRBD2 (6 bases). Looked up from germline, CDR1 is DFQATT and CDR2 is SNEGSKA (reference sequence). V dropped 6 bases and J dropped 8 bases, with 11 bases sitting between them. The CDR3 is 11 residues long. This CDR3 is CSARRGHEQFF. In DNA form, the CDR3 reads TGCAGTGCCCGGAGGGGCCATGAGCAGTTCTTC.

This clone was detected only a few times. The rearrangement joins TRBV4-3 to TRBJ2-1; TRBD1 is a possible D gene (5 bases). CDR1 and CDR2 from the germline V gene are LGHNA and YSLEER. This CDR3 region has 15 residues. Trimming pared 0 bases from V and 8 bases from J, leaving 14 bases between. The CDR3 is CASSQEARASHEQFF. CDR3 DNA sequence: TGCGCCAGCAGCCAAGAAGCCAGGGCGTCCCATGAGCAGTTCTTC.

This chain links TRBV27 with TRBJ2-1; the D is unclear. V was shortened by 2 bases and J by 0 bases, with 5 bases between the two germline ends. The length of the CDR3 is 14 residues. From germline, CDR1 is MNHEY and CDR2 SMNVEV (reference sequence). The CDR3 protein is CASSLTGSYNEQFF. In nucleotides, the CDR3 is TGTGCCAGCAGTTTAACCGGCTCCTACAATGAGCAGTTCTTC.

There are a few counts of this clone. The V gene is TRBV27, the J gene TRBJ1-5, with TRBD1 matching 8 bases. CDR3 length: 15 amino acids. CDR1 MNHEY and CDR2 SMNVEV come from the germline V gene (reference sequence). V was pared by 6 bases and J by 3 bases, with 7 bases of the junction left unmatched. In DNA form, the CDR3 reads TGTGCCAGCAGCACCGGACAGGGCTTCAATCAGCCCCAGCATTTT. Its translation: CASSTGQGFNQPQHF.

The V and J genes are TRBV5-6 and TRBJ2-7, with 8 nucleotides matching TRBD1. This CDR3 has 15 amino acids. Per the germline V gene, CDR1 is SGHDT and CDR2 is YYEEEE. J gave up 7 bases and V 3 bases, and 12 bases lay outside the gene matches. The CDR3 region is CASSSRTGNTGEQYF. Here the CDR3 DNA reads TGTGCCAGCAGCTCTCGGACAGGGAACACGGGTGAGCAGTACTTC.

The chain uses TRBV2 and TRBJ2-2; 9 positions match TRBD1. The germline V gene has CDR1 SNHLY and CDR2 FYNNEI. V shed 5 bases, J shed 4 bases, and the junction held 2 bases outside the gene matches. The CDR3 sequence is 14 residues long. For the CDR3, the DNA is TGTGCCAGCAGTAGGGACAGGGTCACCGGGGAGCTGTTTTTT. Encoded protein: CASSRDRVTGELFF.

The chain joins TRBV30 to TRBJ2-1, with no clear D. The V end lost 2 bases, the J end lost 6 bases, and 5 bases lay between the germline ends. The CDR3 has 11 residues. Germline V gives CDR1 GTSNPN, CDR2 SVGIG (reference sequence). CDR3 nucleotide sequence: TGTGCCTGGAGTCCGTCCAATGAGCAGTTCTTC. Encoded protein: CAWSPSNEQFF.

This clone has only a few counts. This chain uses TRBV5-5 with TRBJ1-5; D uncertain. Germline CDR1 and CDR2: SGHKS and YYEKEE (reference sequence). V gave up 3 bases and J gave up 2 bases, with 9 bases separating them. The CDR3 covers 14 residues. Here the CDR3 reads CASSSPGGNQPQHF. The CDR3, as DNA: TGTGCCAGCAGCTCCCCCGGGGGCAATCAGCCCCAGCATTTT.

This chain links TRBV5-1 with TRBJ2-5; possibly TRBD2 for D (5 bases). The CDR3 totals 13 residues. CDR1 is SGHRS and CDR2 is YFSETQ in the germline V gene. Trimming cost V 1 base and J 7 bases, with 11 bases left between them. CDR3 region: CASSLFVGRTQYF. CDR3 nucleotides: TGCGCCAGCAGCTTGTTCGTTGGGAGGACCCAGTACTTC.

The chain combines TRBV6-4 with TRBJ2-3; TRBD1 matches 7 bases. CDR1 and CDR2 from the germline V gene are MRHNA and SNTAGT. Germline trimming cut 6 bases from V and 4 bases from J; bases unmatched to any gene: 13. This CDR3 is built from 16 residues. Written as DNA, the CDR3 is TGTGCCAGCAGCGCTGGGACAGATAAATGGGCAGATACGCAGTATTTT. As protein: CASSAGTDKWADTQYF.

The CDR3 is CASSYSRPEIDTIYF. The CDR3 nucleotides read TGTGCCAGCAGTTACTCGCGACCGGAGATAGACACCATATATTTT. The V call is TRBV6-5, the J call TRBJ1-3; D not resolved. V gave up 0 bases and J gave up 8 bases, with 14 bases separating them. CDR3 length: 15 amino acids. From germline, CDR1 is MNHEY and CDR2 SVGAGI.